This record concerns one T cell receptor (beta chain) sequence. The antigen is not known. 60 Vbeta and 13 Jbeta primers were used in PCR. Here immunoSEQ multiplex PCR was the method, and the copy in TCRdb shows in-frame clones only, minus some. There are more than 110,000 clones in the sample; nearly 10% occur only once, and under 2% lies in the top ten. The sample is drawn from a study of cytomegalovirus exposure and HLA in healthy donors. Regarding the study as a whole: Judged likely to be a sequencing artifact was a cluster of highly shared sequence variants. HLA allele associations emerged for roughly 17,000 TCR beta sequences in a later analysis, at 0.05 false discovery rate. In the analysis, some V segments, TRBV6-2 and TRBV6-3 included, were excluded as indistinguishable.

Germline-derived CDR1 and CDR2 are SEHNR and FQNEAQ (reference sequence). Trimming stripped 5 bases from V and 8 bases from J, with 12 bases between. This CDR3 spans 13 amino acids. This TCR came from a man aged 45-65 years in good health and CMV-seronegative. The V call is TRBV7-9, the J call TRBJ1-4; TRBD1 might be the D (5 bases). Source material: PBMCs. The CDR3 nucleotides read TGTGCCAGCAGCGGACAACGTGGCGAAAAACTGTTTTTT. Protein: CASSGQRGEKLFF.